A selection of T cell receptor beta chains follows, all from one sample in a study of T-cell reconstitution after alpha-beta-depleted transplantation in children. TCRdb called the PCR reads again in MiXCR, with one record for every CDR3 protein. The top ten clones hold about 2.6% of a sample with 230,000 or so distinct CDR3 sequences, around 12% of them seen once. The source was PBMCs from the stem cell graft donor, collected from the stem cell graft. Receptor source: a human donor who donated a stem cell graft to a child with acute lymphoblastic leukemia. The CDR3 runs from the conserved cysteine through the conserved F or W. D genes are given only for firm matches. Clone size is shown for a subset of rows, as once, few, many or a class of expanded clone.

d_gene	abundance	v_gene	j_gene	CDR3nt	CDR3aa
-	-	TRBV4-1	TRBJ2-7	TGCGCCAGCAGCCAGATCAGTTTCGGGGGTTACGAGCAGTACTTC	CASSQISFGGYEQYF
-	-	TRBV2	TRBJ2-2	TGTGCCCAAAGACCTCGGAACACCGGGGAGCTGTTTTTT	CAQRPRNTGELFF
-	many	TRBV28	TRBJ2-2	TGTGCCAGCAGTCGTTACAGGGTTCCGAACACCGGGGAGCTGTTTTTT	CASSRYRVPNTGELFF
-	many	TRBV10-3	TRBJ1-2	TGTGCCATCAGTGAATCCGGGGGTCGGCGTGGCTACACCTTC	CAISESGGRRGYTF
-	-	TRBV5-1	TRBJ1-1	TGCGCCAGCAGCTTGGAACAGACGAACACTGAAGCTTTCTTT	CASSLEQTNTEAFF
-	many	TRBV7-9	TRBJ2-1	TGTGCCAGCAGCTCTTTGGACTACAATGAGCAGTTCTTC	CASSSLDYNEQFF
-	many	TRBV5-1	TRBJ2-3	TGCGCCAGCAGCCTCCGGCCTGACAATCCCTCCACAGATACGCAGTATTTT	CASSLRPDNPSTDTQYF
-	few	TRBV5-1	TRBJ2-7	TGCGCCAGCAGCTTGAGGGGGGGGAGTTCCTACGAGCAGTACTTC	CASSLRGGSSYEQYF
TRBD1	few	TRBV4-3	TRBJ1-5	TGCGCCAGCAGCCGGGACAGGGGTTACAGCAATCAGCCCCAGCATTTT	CASSRDRGYSNQPQHF
-	many	TRBV5-1	TRBJ2-5	TGCGCCAGCGTACCGACAGGCTTCTACCAAGAGACCCAGTACTTC	CASVPTGFYQETQYF
TRBD2	many	TRBV20-1	TRBJ2-7	TGCAGCATTATCCATGGACTAGCGGGAGGTGAGCAGTACTTC	CSIIHGLAGGEQYF
TRBD2	many	TRBV20-1	TRBJ2-7	TGCAGTGCTAGTTCGGTTCGACTAGCGGGAGGGGGGAGCTCCTACGAGCAGTACTTC	CSASSVRLAGGGSSYEQYF
-	few	TRBV20-1	TRBJ2-3	TGCAGTGCCACCGGGAGCCCTGGGACAGATACGCAGTATTTT	CSATGSPGTDTQYF
TRBD2	few	TRBV7-9	TRBJ2-7	TGTGCCAGCAGCTTAACGGGACTAGCGGGTAGCTACTTC	CASSLTGLAGSYF
-	many	TRBV20-1	TRBJ2-7	TGCAGTGCTAGCTCTATTGGCCTCTACGAGCAGTACTTC	CSASSIGLYEQYF
TRBD1	-	TRBV7-2	TRBJ1-5	TGTGCCAGCAGTTCCCGCCCGGGGACAGACCTTCAGCCCCAGCATTTT	CASSSRPGTDLQPQHF
-	many	TRBV29-1	TRBJ2-7	TGCAGCGTTGGACAGGACTCCTACGAGCAGTACTTC	CSVGQDSYEQYF
-	many	TRBV6-1	TRBJ1-1	TGTGCCAGCAGAGGGGGGAACACTGAAGCTTTCTTT	CASRGGNTEAFF
TRBD2	-	TRBV28	TRBJ2-3	TGTGCCAGCAGTCCATATAGCGGGGGGGAAGATACGCAGTATTTT	CASSPYSGGEDTQYF
-	many	TRBV5-5	TRBJ1-4	TGTGCCAGCAGCTTCCGCCCGGGATTGGAGGAAAAACTGTTTTTT	CASSFRPGLEEKLFF
-	many	TRBV27	TRBJ1-1	TGTGCCAGCAGTGCGGTAGGAGGCACTGAAGCTTTCTTT	CASSAVGGTEAFF
-	many	TRBV6-6	TRBJ1-1	TGTGCCAGCGGTGGCACTGAAGCTTTCTTT	CASGGTEAFF
-	many	TRBV7-2	TRBJ2-2	TGTGCCAGCAGCCTCGCAGGGGGCGGGAGCCCCAGCGGGGAGCTGTTTTTT	CASSLAGGGSPSGELFF
TRBD1	few	TRBV2	TRBJ1-4	TGTGCCAGCGGGTCTGACAGGGTACATGAAAAACTGTTTTTT	CASGSDRVHEKLFF
-	many	TRBV21-1	TRBJ1-4	TGTGCCAGCAGCAAAGGCCCTGTACAGGAAAAACTGTTTTTT	CASSKGPVQEKLFF
-	many	TRBV5-1	TRBJ2-6	TGCGCCAGCAGCTTGGCCCGGAGCTCTGGGGCCAACGTCCTGACTTTC	CASSLARSSGANVLTF
-	many	TRBV28	TRBJ2-5	TGTGCCAGCAGTTCGGCGACGCGTCCCCCAGAGACCCAGTACTTC	CASSSATRPPETQYF
TRBD2	-	TRBV7-2	TRBJ2-3	TGTGCCAGCAGCTTGGGGCCAGCGGGAGGGATAGATACGCAGTATTTT	CASSLGPAGGIDTQYF
TRBD1	many	TRBV5-1	TRBJ1-1	TGCGCCAGCAGCAGCAGACCAGGGGGGGCGAACACTGAAGCTTTCTTT	CASSSRPGGANTEAFF
TRBD1	many	TRBV5-1	TRBJ1-2	TGCGCCAGCAGCTTGGGGACAGGCGCCCTCTATGGCTACACCTTC	CASSLGTGALYGYTF
TRBD2	many	TRBV7-2	TRBJ2-7	TGTGCCAGCAGCCCCTGGGGGGGAGGGAGACTAACCTACGAGCAGTACTTC	CASSPWGGGRLTYEQYF
-	many	TRBV10-3	TRBJ2-3	TGTGCCATCGGGTCCCTGGGGGGTAACACAGATACGCAGTATTTT	CAIGSLGGNTDTQYF
-	many	TRBV5-1	TRBJ1-5	TGCGCCAGCAGCTCAGGACAGCCCAATCAGCCCCAGCATTTT	CASSSGQPNQPQHF
TRBD2	many	TRBV12-3/TRBV12-4	TRBJ2-1	TGTGCCAGCAGCAATAGCGGGACCAGCTCCTACAATGAGCAGTTCTTC	CASSNSGTSSYNEQFF